This T cell receptor (beta chain) came from a study of cytomegalovirus exposure and HLA in healthy donors. The PCR was carried out with 60 Vbeta primers and 13 Jbeta primers. TCRdb's copy holds only in-frame clones and misses some; the assay was immunoSEQ multiplex PCR. Listed are 200,000 to 250,000 clones; roughly 0.89% falls within the top ten. As regards this clone: Antigen: not known. This CDR3 is also generated by other DNA sequences in the sample.

The study's findings and limits: It was confirmed in vitro that a few of the CMV-associated chains were specific for CMV antigens. Cytomegalovirus association was assigned to 150 to 200 TCR beta chains.

The CDR3 has 15 amino acids. CDR1 and CDR2 from the germline V gene are MGHRA and YSYEKL. V was shortened by 0 bases and J by 4 bases, with 10 bases between the two germline ends. This chain links TRBV4-1 with TRBJ1-3; D unclear. The specimen sequenced was PBMCs. The sequence was collected from a woman in her 30s in good health and CMV-seropositive. This CDR3 reads CASSQDEGAGNTIYF. The CDR3 DNA reads as TGCGCCAGCAGCCAAGACGAGGGAGCGGGAAACACCATATATTTT.